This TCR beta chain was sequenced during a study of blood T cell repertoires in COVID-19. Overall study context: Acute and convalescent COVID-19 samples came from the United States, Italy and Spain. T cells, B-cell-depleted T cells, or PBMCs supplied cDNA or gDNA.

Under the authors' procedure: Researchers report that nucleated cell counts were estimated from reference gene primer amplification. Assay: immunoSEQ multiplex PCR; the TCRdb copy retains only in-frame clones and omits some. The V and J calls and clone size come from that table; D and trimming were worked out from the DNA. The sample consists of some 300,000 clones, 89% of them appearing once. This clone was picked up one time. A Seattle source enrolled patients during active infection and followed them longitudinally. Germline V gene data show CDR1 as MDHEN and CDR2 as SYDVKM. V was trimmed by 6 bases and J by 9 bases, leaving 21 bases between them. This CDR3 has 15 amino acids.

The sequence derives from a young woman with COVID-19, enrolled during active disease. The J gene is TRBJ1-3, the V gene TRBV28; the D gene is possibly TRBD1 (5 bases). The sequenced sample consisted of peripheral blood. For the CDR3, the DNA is TGTGCCAGCAGGGGGGACTGGCTTTCGGTAGGCACCATATATTTT. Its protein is CASRGDWLSVGTIYF.